The 8 T cell receptor beta chains reported below all come from one sample, sequenced in a study of CXCR3-negative and CXCR3-positive naive CD8 T cells. UMI-labeled 5' RACE TRB cDNA libraries were prepared from the cells. TCRdb reprocessed the 5' RACE reads and reports one entry per CDR3 protein, with no DNA. The sample totals 150,000 or so distinct CDR3 sequences. Specimen: naive CXCR3- CD8+ T cells from blood. Subset: CD45RO-CCR7+CD27+CD95- naive CD8+ T cells lacking CXCR3 (TNR3-). The source is a human donor in good health. Some clones in this sample may be carry-over from other donors' samples.

The CDR3 region is CASSGGAGETPGYTF. The rearrangement joins TRBV13 to TRBJ1-2. The CDR3 has 15 residues. Germline V gene lookup returns CDR1 PRHDT and CDR2 FYEKMQ (reference sequence).

The chain couples TRBV28 to TRBJ2-7; TCRdb's D call, TRBD2, is unchecked because there is no DNA. This CDR3 has 17 residues. Germline assignment: CDR1 MDHEN and CDR2 SYDVKM. CDR3 region: CASSLISMGLEANEQYF.

This sequence joins TRBV27 and TRBJ2-3; TCRdb's D call, TRBD1, is unchecked because there is no DNA. Germline V gives CDR1 MNHEY, CDR2 SMNVEV (reference sequence). This CDR3 has 13 amino acids. The CDR3 loop is CASRGLGTDTQYF.

This chain joins TRBV29-1 and TRBJ2-7; the TRBD1 assignment by TCRdb is unverifiable without DNA. Per germline, CDR1 SQVTM and CDR2 ANQGSEA. CDR3 length: 13 residues. The CDR3 sequence: CSVEEQAPYEQYF.

The V call is TRBV7-9, the J call TRBJ2-7. Germline CDR1 and CDR2: SEHNR and FQNEAQ (reference sequence). The CDR3 runs to 11 residues. CDR3 sequence reads: CASSFLGEQYF.

The V and J genes are TRBV7-3 and TRBJ1-5. The CDR3 length is 15 residues. Germline V gives CDR1 SGHTA, CDR2 FQGTGA. The chain's CDR3 is CATPRTDSGNQPQHF. Supplemented by reference TRBV7-3 and TRBJ1-5, the full variable domain reads GAGVSQTPSNKVTEKGKYVELRCDPISGHTALYWYRQSLGQGPEFLIYFQGTGAADDSGLPNDRFFAVRPEGSVSTLKIQRTERGDSAVYLCATPRTDSGNQPQHFGDGTRLSIL.

The chain joins TRBV9 to TRBJ2-1; TCRdb lists TRBD2, though no DNA is available to test this call. The CDR3 runs to 15 residues. From germline, CDR1 is SGDLS and CDR2 YYNGEE. CDR3 amino acids: CASSAGTSGSDEQFF.

The chain combines TRBV20-1 with TRBJ2-7. Looked up from germline, CDR1 is DFQATT and CDR2 is SNEGSKA (reference sequence). The CDR3 sequence is 15 residues long. CDR3 in amino acids: CSARVLAGVFYEQYF.